This entry lists 14 T cell receptor beta chains sequenced from one sample in a study of control samples from healthy donors and cancer patients. The data were produced by immunoSEQ multiplex PCR, yet TCRdb's version contains in-frame clones alone and is incomplete. Of about 120,000 clones in the sample, over 85% were seen once. The sample consisted of blood. These receptor sequences come from a man aged 18-30 years in good health.

The V call is TRBV6-6, the J call TRBJ1-2; the D gene is possibly TRBD1 (5 bases). Trimming cost V 4 bases and J 0 bases, with 6 bases left between them. CDR3 length equals 13 residues. Germline-derived CDR1 and CDR2 are MNHNY and SVGAGI (reference sequence). The CDR3 spells CASSWGANYGYTF. As DNA, the CDR3 is TGTGCCAGCAGTTGGGGGGCTAACTATGGCTACACCTTC.

The CDR3 here is CASSQSLNEQFF. The CDR3 DNA reads as TGTGCCAGCAGCCAATCGCTCAATGAGCAGTTCTTC. The chain joins TRBV3-1 (or the pseudogene TRBV3-2) to TRBJ2-1; D call uncertain. CDR1 LGHDT and CDR2 YNNKEL come from the germline V gene (reference sequence). Trimming left V 2 bases short and J 6 bases short, with 5 bases between. The CDR3 extends over 12 amino acids.

The V gene is TRBV7-6, the J gene TRBJ2-1, with 15 bases matching TRBD2. The CDR3 sequence is 20 residues long. Trimming at V came to 5 bases and at J to 0 bases, leaving 11 bases not matched to a gene. Germline CDR1 is SGHVS and CDR2 is FNYEAQ. CDR3 bases: TGTGCCAGCAGCCCTAGGACTAGCGGGGGGGTCCCTACCTCCTACAATGAGCAGTTCTTC. Translation gives CASSPRTSGGVPTSYNEQFF. Variable domain in full (rest from reference TRBV7-6 and TRBJ2-1): GAGVSQSPRYKVTKRGQDVALRCDPISGHVSLYWYRQALGQGPEFLTYFNYEAQQDKSGLPNDRFSAERPEGSISTLTIQRTEQRDSAMYRCASSPRTSGGVPTSYNEQFFGPGTRLTVL.

The V and J genes are TRBV10-3 and TRBJ2-7, with 7 bases fitting TRBD2. Germline assignment: CDR1 ENHRY and CDR2 SYGVKD. V lost 3 bases, J lost 7 bases, and 6 bases stayed unmatched. The CDR3 runs 13 residues. In DNA form, the CDR3 reads TGTGCCATCAGTGAAGCGGGGTTGTGGGAGCAGTACTTC. Its translation is CAISEAGLWEQYF.

The J gene is TRBJ2-2, the V gene TRBV6-5; the D gene is possibly TRBD2 (6 bases). Between the trimmed V and J ends, which lost 7 bases and 2 bases, there was a span of 14 bases. The CDR3 covers 15 residues. Per the germline V gene, CDR1 is MNHEY and CDR2 is SVGAGI. DNA of the CDR3: TGTGCCAGCATTAGGGACGGGAGTAACACCGGGGAGCTGTTTTTT. Its translation is CASIRDGSNTGELFF.

V and J are TRBV4-1 and TRBJ2-4, with a weak D call TRBD2 (7 bases). V lost 0 bases to trimming and J lost 1 base, with 16 bases between them. Germline CDR1 MGHRA, CDR2 YSYEKL. This CDR3 comprises 18 residues. The chain's CDR3 is CASSQEGGGLGAKNIQYF. CDR3 DNA: TGCGCCAGCAGCCAAGAGGGCGGGGGCTTAGGGGCCAAAAACATTCAGTACTTC.

This chain links TRBV11-2 with TRBJ2-7, with 8 bases matching TRBD1. This CDR3 region has 14 residues. Germline V gene sequence: CDR1 SGHAT, CDR2 FQNNGV. V was clipped by 4 bases and J by 4 bases; unmatched bases: 6. CDR3 residues: CASSWRDRSYEQYF. For the CDR3, the DNA is TGTGCCAGCAGCTGGAGGGACAGGAGTTACGAGCAGTACTTC.

CDR3 sequence (DNA): TGTGCTAGTGGTTTGGCAAAGGGACTCCTGGCGGTCTACGAGCAGTACTTC. It translates to CASGLAKGLLAVYEQYF. This rearrangement joins TRBV12-5 to TRBJ2-7; possible D gene TRBD2, 6 bases. CDR1 LGHNT and CDR2 FRNRAP come from the germline V gene. The V end was cut by 1 base, the J end by 3 bases, with 19 bases between. The CDR3 consists of 17 residues.

This clone showed up just a few times. The chain couples TRBV6-1 to TRBJ2-1; 9 positions agree with TRBD2. The ends lost 2 bases at V and 3 bases at J; junction bases unmatched: 14. The CDR3 runs 19 residues. Germline V gene sequence: CDR1 MNHNS, CDR2 SASEGT. DNA for the CDR3: TGTGCCAGCAGTGAAAGATCGGCGGGGGGGTCCCGCCGCTACAATGAGCAGTTCTTC. It encodes CASSERSAGGSRRYNEQFF.

The chain carries TRBV5-6 and TRBJ1-1; D gene ambiguous. Trimming removed 1 base from V and 0 bases from J, with 13 bases in between. CDR1 and CDR2 from the germline V gene are SGHDT and YYEEEE. This CDR3 is 16 amino acids long. The CDR3: CASSLISIQLNTEAFF. The CDR3 coding sequence is TGTGCCAGCAGCTTGATCTCAATACAGCTGAACACTGAAGCTTTCTTT.

The chain links TRBV10-3 to TRBJ2-5, with D uncertain. Germline CDR1 ENHRY, CDR2 SYGVKD. V was cut by 6 bases and J by 5 bases, with 7 bases left in between. This CDR3 region has 11 residues. CDR3 sequence reads: CAISKRETQYF. The CDR3 coding sequence is TGTGCCATCAGCAAAAGGGAGACCCAGTACTTC.

The rearrangement uses TRBV5-1 and TRBJ1-1, with 10 bases lining up with TRBD1. There are 15 residues in the CDR3. Trimming removed 4 bases from V and 1 base from J; junction bases left unmatched: 4. From germline, CDR1 is SGHRS and CDR2 YFSETQ. As DNA, the CDR3 is TGCGCCAGCAGCATAAGGACAGGGGGGAACACTGAAGCTTTCTTT. It specifies CASSIRTGGNTEAFF.

The V and J genes are TRBV12-2 and TRBJ2-7; TRBD1 is taken as the D call from the table, unchecked against the DNA. TRBV12-2 has pseudogene status. The CDR3 loop spans 16 amino acids. CDR3 in DNA: TGTGCAAGTCGCTTAATGGGTACAGGGGGGAAGTACGAGCAGTACTTC. Translating gives CASRLMGTGGKYEQYF.

The chain joins TRBV9 to TRBJ2-5; maybe TRBD2 (5 bases). The CDR3 sequence is 13 residues long. Deletions cut 0 bases from V and 5 bases from J, with 8 bases between. Germline-derived CDR1 and CDR2 are SGDLS and YYNGEE. The CDR3 nucleotides read TGTGCCAGCAGCGTAGGAGGGTCGGAGACCCAGTACTTC. Amino acid sequence: CASSVGGSETQYF.